Listed here are 13 T cell receptor beta chains from one sample, sequenced in a study of blood T cells in healthy people across ages. A J-beta primer mix and a sample-barcoded 5' primer were used in a second PCR of roughly 6 to 12 cycles. MiXCR, run by TCRdb on the 5' RACE reads, gives a single entry per CDR3 protein. Among about 1,800,000 distinct CDR3 sequences listed, approximately 28% were seen once. The sequenced sample was blood. These receptors originate from a woman in her 30s in good health.

This clonotype was seen only a few times. The chain combines TRBV7-6 with TRBJ2-5, with D perhaps matching TRBD1 (6 bases). Germline CDR1 SGHVS, CDR2 FNYEAQ. Trimming left V 1 base short and J 1 base short, with 13 bases between. This CDR3 has 16 residues. The CDR3 bases are TGTGCCAGCAGCTTAGAGCCAGGGGTCTCCCAAGAGACCCAGTACTTC. The encoded protein is CASSLEPGVSQETQYF.

The chain uses TRBV29-1 and TRBJ1-2, with 10 bases identical to TRBD1. This CDR3 contains 13 residues. The ends lost 7 bases at V and 7 bases at J; junction bases unmatched: 9. Germline V gives CDR1 SQVTM, CDR2 ANQGSEA. CDR3 residues: CSGDRGRVGGYTF. The DNA of the CDR3 is TGCAGCGGCGACAGGGGGCGGGTAGGTGGCTACACCTTC.

This clonotype showed up just a few times. This rearrangement joins TRBV7-9 to TRBJ2-7, with 10 bases that match TRBD2. V dropped 5 bases and J dropped 7; count of bases not matched to a gene: 8. The CDR3 consists of 14 residues. Germline V gene lookup returns CDR1 SEHNR and CDR2 FQNEAQ (reference sequence). The CDR3 DNA reads as TGTGCCAGCAGCCTTGGACTAGCGGTCTGGGAGCAGTACTTC. Amino acids: CASSLGLAVWEQYF.

In its sample, this clonotype was seen a few times. The chain recombines TRBV12-5 with TRBJ2-5, with 8 bases fitting TRBD2. The CDR3 is 16 amino acids. The ends lost 3 bases at V and 1 base at J; junction bases unmatched: 7. Per the germline V gene, CDR1 is LGHNT and CDR2 is FRNRAP. The CDR3 loop is CASGFPVTSGQETQYF. CDR3 in DNA: TGTGCTAGTGGTTTCCCTGTTACTAGCGGCCAAGAGACCCAGTACTTC.

The chain carries TRBV6-6 and TRBJ2-1; the D gene is possibly TRBD1 (6 bases). The length of the CDR3 is 16 residues. Germline CDR1 reads MNHNY; CDR2 reads SVGAGI (reference sequence). V shed 0 bases and J shed 6 bases, with 15 bases lying between them. The CDR3 nucleotides are TGTGCCAGCAGTTACTCGCACAGGGCAATGGGCAATGAGCAGTTCTTC. Protein product: CASSYSHRAMGNEQFF.

This CDR3 reads CASSRAGLAGEQFF. The CDR3 nucleotides are TGTGCCAGCAGCAGAGCAGGACTAGCGGGAGAGCAGTTCTTC. The chain couples TRBV7-2 to TRBJ2-1; 12 nucleotides line up with TRBD2. With 5 bases clipped from V and 10 bases from J, the junction kept 6 bases outside the gene matches. The CDR3 has 14 residues. Germline CDR1 reads SGHTA; CDR2 reads FQGNSA. Full variable domain (missing parts from reference TRBV7-2 and TRBJ2-1): GAGVSQSPSNKVTEKGKDVELRCDPISGHTALYWYRQSLGQGLEFLIYFQGNSAPDKSGLPSDRFSAERTGGSVSTLTIQRTQQEDSAVYLCASSRAGLAGEQFFGPGTRLTVL.

This sequence joins TRBV7-2 and TRBJ2-2, with TRBD1 as a possible D gene (6 bases). The germline V gene encodes CDR1 SGHTA and CDR2 FQGNSA. Trimming took 5 bases from V and 4 from J, leaving 17 bases between them. This CDR3 comprises 16 residues. DNA for the CDR3: TGTGCCAGCAGCCGTTACAGGGATGTGGGCACCGGGGAGCTGTTTTTT. This encodes CASSRYRDVGTGELFF.

This clonotype has a count of ten or more. The genes are TRBV7-2 and TRBJ2-4; D gene uncertain. The CDR3 totals 14 residues. Per the germline V gene, CDR1 is SGHTA and CDR2 is FQGNSA. V lost 3 bases to trimming and J lost 0 bases, with 6 bases between them. CDR3 loop: CASSFELAKNIQYF. DNA for the CDR3: TGTGCCAGCAGCTTCGAACTAGCCAAAAACATTCAGTACTTC.

About this clonotype: Germline is not matched at one junction end, which may reflect a read error. The V and J genes are TRBV7-9 and TRBJ2-6, with a weak D call TRBD1 (5 bases). The CDR3 runs to 15 residues. CDR1 and CDR2 (germline): SEHNR, FQNEAQ (reference sequence). CDR3 region: CASSFYRAGANALTF. Here the CDR3 DNA reads TGTGCCAGCAGCTTTTATCGGGCTGGGGCCAACGCCCTGACTTTC.

The chain couples TRBV7-6 to TRBJ2-7; weak D call: TRBD1 (5 bases). The CDR3 extends over 14 amino acids. CDR1 and CDR2 from the germline V gene are SGHVS and FNYEAQ. Trimming pared 2 bases from V and 4 bases from J, leaving 12 bases between. Here the CDR3 reads CASSLSPGNYEQYF. DNA for the CDR3: TGTGCCAGCAGCTTATCTCCAGGGAATTACGAGCAGTACTTC.

This clonotype was picked up a small number of times. The gene calls are TRBV7-2 and TRBJ2-7, with 7 bases matching TRBD2. This CDR3 region has 14 residues. V gave up 3 bases and J gave up 7 bases; unmatched junction bases: 9. The germline V gene encodes CDR1 SGHTA and CDR2 FQGNSA. This CDR3 is CASSFGTTPIEQYF. In DNA, the CDR3 is TGTGCCAGCAGCTTCGGGACTACCCCTATTGAGCAGTACTTC. Looking up the rest from reference TRBV7-2 and TRBJ2-7 gives the full variable domain: GAGVSQSPSNKVTEKGKDVELRCDPISGHTALYWYRQSLGQGLEFLIYFQGNSAPDKSGLPSDRFSAERTGGSVSTLTIQRTQQEDSAVYLCASSFGTTPIEQYFGPGTRLTVT.

V is TRBV7-9 and J is TRBJ2-1; 7 bases map to TRBD2. The CDR3 loop spans 13 amino acids. Unmatched junction bases numbered 12, after V lost 6 bases and J lost 13 bases. The germline gives CDR1 SEHNR, CDR2 FQNEAQ (reference sequence). This CDR3 is CASRRDYGETQFF. DNA for the CDR3: TGTGCCAGCAGGCGGGACTACGGAGAGACCCAGTTCTTC.

This clonotype has more than one count but fewer than ten. This chain joins TRBV27 and TRBJ2-7; 7 bases are a match to TRBD1. Losses at the gene ends were 5 bases for V and 0 bases for J; bases not matched to a gene: 7. The CDR3 is 15 amino acids. Germline loops: CDR1 MNHEY, CDR2 SMNVEV (reference sequence). Written as DNA, the CDR3 is TGTGCCAGCAGTCAGCTCGGACAGGCCTCCTACGAGCAGTACTTC. Translated, it gives CASSQLGQASYEQYF.